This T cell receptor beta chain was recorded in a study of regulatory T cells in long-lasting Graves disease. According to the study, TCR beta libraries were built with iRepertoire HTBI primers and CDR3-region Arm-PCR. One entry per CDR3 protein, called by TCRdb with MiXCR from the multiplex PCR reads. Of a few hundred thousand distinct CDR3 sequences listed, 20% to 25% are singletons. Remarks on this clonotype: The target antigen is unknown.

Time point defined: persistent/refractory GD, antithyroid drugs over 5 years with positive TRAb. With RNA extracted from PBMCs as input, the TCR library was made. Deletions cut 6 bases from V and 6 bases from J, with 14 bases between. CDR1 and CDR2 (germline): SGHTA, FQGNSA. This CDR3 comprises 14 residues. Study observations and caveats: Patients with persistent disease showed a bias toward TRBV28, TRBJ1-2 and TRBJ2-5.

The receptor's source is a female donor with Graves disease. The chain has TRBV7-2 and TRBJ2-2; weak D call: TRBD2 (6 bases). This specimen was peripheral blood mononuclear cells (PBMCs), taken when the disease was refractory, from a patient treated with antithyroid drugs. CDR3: CASSLWGDSGELFF. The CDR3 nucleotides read TGTGCCAGCAGTCTATGGGGGGATTCCGGGGAGCTGTTTTTT.